The present TCR beta chain was sequenced within a study of T cells in Graves' hyperthyroidism and ophthalmopathy. Whole-study findings and limits: From stable hyperthyroidism, ophthalmopathy was set apart by a 13 V-J model. In blood, most of the thyroid clonotypes expanded above 0.001 were also present.

A roughly 10 ml volume of fresh peripheral blood provided the PBMCs. TCR beta CDR3 regions were amplified from RNA. The HTBI primer set served for first-round RT-PCR of the TCR CDR3. MiXCR was run by TCRdb on the multiplex PCR reads, yielding one entry per CDR3 protein. In the table there are a few hundred thousand distinct CDR3 sequences, approximately 13% of which are singletons. The J segment lost 4 bases and the V segment lost 5 bases, leaving 7 bases of the junction unmatched. Germline loops: CDR1 LNHDA, CDR2 SQIVND (reference sequence). The CDR3 runs to 14 residues. This clonotype was detected ten times or more. Its specificity is not known.

This TCR came from a woman in her 30s with Graves' hyperthyroidism that later progressed to Graves' ophthalmopathy. The sequenced sample was blood. The J gene is TRBJ1-1, the V gene TRBV19; 7 bases are shared with TRBD1. DNA for the CDR3: TGTGCCAGTAGTGAACCGACAGGGTTCACTGAAGCTTTCTTT. Translating gives CASSEPTGFTEAFF.